This T cell receptor (beta chain) was recovered during a study of blood T cell repertoires in COVID-19. Overall study: Samples of COVID-19 (acute and convalescent) were obtained from the United States, Italy and Spain.

This table comes from immunoSEQ multiplex PCR, and its TCRdb copy is limited to in-frame clones, with some not included. The sample includes fewer than 350,000 clones, 86% of them seen just once. CDR1 is MDHEN, CDR2 SYDVKM, per germline. The CDR3 runs to 15 residues. The V gene lost 5 bases and the J gene lost 1 base, with 14 bases spanning the gap. Sequencing used peripheral blood. The TCR comes from a man between 35 and 55 years old with active or convalescent COVID-19. The V gene is TRBV28, the J gene TRBJ1-1; D ambiguous. CDR3 protein: CASSRTTTENTEAFF. The CDR3 DNA follows: TGTGCCAGCAGTCGAACGACAACAGAGAACACTGAAGCTTTCTTT. Combining the CDR3 with reference TRBV28 and TRBJ1-1 gives the whole variable domain DVKVTQSSRYLVKRTGEKVFLECVQDMDHENMFWYRQDPGLGLRLIYFSYDVKMKEKGDIPEGYSVSREKKERFSLILESASTNQTSMYLCASSRTTTENTEAFFGQGTRLTVV.